The entry that follows covers one TCR beta chain sequence. Its antigen is currently unknown. V gave up 5 bases and J gave up 1 base, with 17 bases separating them. The CDR3 spans 16 residues. The sample belongs to a study of response to subunit inactivated influenza vaccine. Overall study findings and caveats: The authors offered the suggestion that each seasonal influenza vaccination recruits few new T cells.

MiXCR was run by TCRdb on the RT-PCR reads, yielding one entry per CDR3 protein. The sample lists 650,000 to 800,000 distinct CDR3 sequences, around 18% seen once, with about 11% in the top ten. The source is a man aged 45-60 years who received an inactivated influenza vaccine. The material sequenced was PBMCs from blood, taken more than 4 days after vaccination. The rearrangement joins TRBV12-3 or TRBV12-4 to TRBJ2-5; no clear D gene. In DNA, the CDR3 is TGTGCCAGCAGTCAAAACAGAGCCCTCGTCCAAGAGACCCAGTACTTC. Protein: CASSQNRALVQETQYF.